The 4 T cell receptor beta chains reported below all come from one sample, sequenced in a study of technical replicates of blood from four donors. Generated by immunoSEQ multiplex PCR, the TCRdb table keeps only in-frame clones and is missing some. The sample contains roughly 60,000 clones, about 90% of which appear only once. The sequenced material came from PBMCs. These receptors all come from a human donor in good health. Some clones in this sample may be carry-over from other donors' samples.

The chain uses TRBV10-3 and TRBJ2-3; TRBD2 matches 7 bases. In germline, CDR1 is ENHRY, CDR2 SYGVKD. The CDR3 covers 12 residues. The trim removed 11 bases at V and 2 bases at J, leaving 4 bases unmatched. DNA for the CDR3: TGTGCCTCCGGGACTACCACAGATACGCAGTATTTT. Amino acid sequence: CASGTTTDTQYF.

V gene TRBV30 combines with J gene TRBJ1-6; 12 bases align to TRBD1. V trimming: 1 base; J trimming: 8 bases; junction bases outside the gene matches: 12. This CDR3 is 18 amino acids long. From germline, CDR1 is GTSNPN and CDR2 SVGIG (reference sequence). The CDR3, as DNA: TGTGCCTGGAGTGGTGGGACAGGGGGCCCTTTTCTGTATTCACCCCTCCACTTT. Protein: CAWSGGTGGPFLYSPLHF.

This rearrangement joins TRBV7-8 to TRBJ1-3; D might be TRBD1 (6 bases). Germline loops: CDR1 SGHVS, CDR2 FQNEAQ. Trimming took 4 bases from V and 8 from J, leaving 15 bases between them. The CDR3 is 14 amino acids. The CDR3 reads CASSSRGFADTIYF. For the CDR3, the DNA is TGTGCCAGCAGCTCGAGGGGGTTCGCAGACACCATATATTTT.

This rearrangement joins TRBV7-2 to TRBJ2-2; TRBD2 aligns across 13 bases. Germline V gene lookup returns CDR1 SGHTA and CDR2 FQGNSA. V lost 3 bases, J lost 0 bases, and 4 bases stayed unmatched. The CDR3 consists of 18 residues. DNA for the CDR3: TGTGCCAGCAGCTTGGCCGGGACTAGCGGGGCGAACACCGGGGAGCTGTTTTTT. It codes for CASSLAGTSGANTGELFF.